This T cell receptor (beta chain) was sequenced for a study of type 1 and type 2 diabetes patients. Study-wide results and limits: Age and gender were not matched between study groups, possibly biasing interpretation. Type 2 diabetes and control V and J usage correlated highly, about 0.97.

Only a few counts were recorded for this clonotype. The target antigen is unknown. Amplification started from genomic DNA. Amplification of the beta chain CDR3 used 30 forward and 13 reverse multiplex primers. Each CDR3 protein gets one entry after TCRdb re-called the multiplex PCR reads with MiXCR. The sample shows fewer than 300,000 distinct CDR3 sequences, approximately 50% of them seen only once. The germline gives CDR1 LNHNV, CDR2 YYDKDF (reference sequence). This CDR3 is built from 16 residues. V dropped 2 bases and J dropped 0 bases, with 11 bases sitting between them. The sample taken for sequencing was peripheral blood mononuclear cells (PBMCs). The source of this sequence is a man younger than 35 with type 2 diabetes. The V call is TRBV15, the J call TRBJ1-5; D remains unclear. The CDR3 protein is CATSRRGPTSNQPQHF. CDR3 coding DNA: TGTGCCACCAGCAGAAGAGGACCGACTAGCAATCAGCCCCAGCATTTT.